The clone carrying this T cell receptor beta chain was detected only a few times. Repertoires were generated with immunoSEQ multiplex PCR, while TCRdb's copy carries only in-frame clones and drops some. The profile covers approximately 100,000 clones, with around 88% appearing a single time and approximately 18% taken by the ten largest. This sample was included in a study of control samples from healthy donors and cancer patients. The CDR3 has 14 residues. The ends were cut back, 4 bases at V and 7 bases at J, with 16 bases in the middle. Germline-derived CDR1 and CDR2 are SGHVS and FQNEAQ. This clonotype was sampled from a woman between 45 and 65 years old in good health. Sequencing was carried out using blood. The rearrangement joins TRBV7-8 to TRBJ1-2, with D perhaps TRBD1 (6 bases). CDR3 loop: CASSSGGGASGYTF. CDR3 DNA sequence: TGTGCCAGCAGCTCCGGCGGGGGGGCAAGTGGCTACACCTTC. Together with reference TRBV7-8 and TRBJ1-2, the CDR3 gives the full variable domain: GAGVSQSPRYKVAKRGQDVALRCDPISGHVSLFWYQQALGQGPEFLTYFQNEAQLDKSGLPSDRFFAERPEGSVSTLKIQRTQQEDSAVYLCASSSGGGASGYTFGSGTRLTVV.